What follows is one T cell receptor beta chain and its context. These data come from a study of blood T cell repertoires in COVID-19. Study summary: Sample material is recorded as cDNA or gDNA derived from T cells, B-cell-depleted T cells, or PBMCs.

This table comes from immunoSEQ multiplex PCR, and its TCRdb copy is limited to in-frame clones, with some not included. The profile shows roughly 150,000 clones, 85% to 90% of them singletons. Germline V gives CDR1 SGHAT, CDR2 FQNNGV. Trimming removed 6 bases at V and 0 bases at J, with 15 bases between. The CDR3 totals 15 residues. The source of this sequence is a man aged 45-65 years who had recovered from COVID-19. The sample was peripheral blood. This rearrangement joins TRBV11-2 to TRBJ2-7; possibly TRBD2 for D (6 bases). CDR3 DNA sequence: TGTGCCAGCAGTTACAGTGGGGGGAGCTCCTACGAGCAGTACTTC. Encoded protein: CASSYSGGSSYEQYF. Together with reference TRBV11-2 and TRBJ2-7, the CDR3 gives the full variable domain: EAGVAQSPRYKIIEKRQSVAFWCNPISGHATLYWYQQILGQGPKLLIQFQNNGVVDDSQLPKDRFSAERLKGVDSTLKIQPAKLEDSAVYLCASSYSGGSSYEQYFGPGTRLTVT.